This entry lists 23 T cell receptor beta chains sequenced from one sample in a study of blood T cell repertoires in COVID-19. Sequencing used immunoSEQ multiplex PCR; TCRdb keeps in-frame clones, though not all of them. The table lists about 110,000 clones, approximately 84% of them singletons. The source material was peripheral blood. These receptors originate from a human donor in a cohort sampled during active COVID-19.

This clone was observed a single time. The genes are TRBV27 and TRBJ2-3; TRBD2 matches at 9 bases. Germline V gene data show CDR1 as MNHEY and CDR2 as SMNVEV (reference sequence). This CDR3 is built from 15 residues. V shed 4 bases and J 3 bases; nucleotides not matched to a gene: 5. CDR3 in amino acids: CASSSGLARTDTQYF. The CDR3 coding sequence is TGTGCCAGCAGTTCCGGACTAGCGCGGACAGATACGCAGTATTTT.

V and J are TRBV10-3 and TRBJ1-1, with 7 bases identical to TRBD1. V dropped 6 bases and J dropped 3; count of bases not matched to a gene: 4. Germline-derived CDR1 and CDR2 are ENHRY and SYGVKD. CDR3 size: 13 residues. The CDR3 DNA is TGTGCCATCAGCCGACAGGGATACACTGAAGCTTTCTTT. Translation: CAISRQGYTEAFF.

The J gene is TRBJ1-2, the V gene TRBV7-9, with 7 bases lining up with TRBD1. The CDR3 covers 18 residues. CDR1 and CDR2 from the germline V gene are SEHNR and FQNEAQ (reference sequence). J lost 2 bases, V lost 2 bases, and 14 bases had no gene match. The CDR3 sequence: CASSLTFLAGTENYGYTF. CDR3 in DNA: TGTGCCAGCAGCTTAACGTTCTTAGCAGGGACAGAGAACTATGGCTACACCTTC.

The genes are TRBV6-2 or TRBV6-3 and TRBJ1-1; possibly TRBD1 for D (5 bases). The CDR3 has 14 amino acids. Germline CDR1 is MNHEY and CDR2 is SVGEGT. V lost 5 bases to trimming and J lost 1 base, with 11 bases between them. CDR3 sequence reads: CASSLQVPNTEAFF. The CDR3 bases are TGTGCCAGCAGTCTACAGGTTCCGAACACTGAAGCTTTCTTT.

The chain uses TRBV4-1 and TRBJ1-5, with 9 bases identical to TRBD1. V was clipped by 3 bases and J by 5 bases; unmatched bases: 8. This CDR3 is 16 amino acids long. Germline assignment: CDR1 MGHRA and CDR2 YSYEKL. The CDR3 loop reads CASSQRQGVFDQPQHF. The CDR3 DNA follows: TGCGCCAGCAGCCAGCGACAGGGGGTTTTTGATCAGCCCCAGCATTTT.

This clone was counted a single time. V is TRBV30 and J is TRBJ1-1; tentative D call: TRBD1 (5 bases). Germline loops: CDR1 GTSNPN, CDR2 SVGIG (reference sequence). This CDR3 is 13 amino acids long. V lost 0 bases, J lost 11 bases, and 16 bases lay in between. This chain's CDR3 is CAWSVQSGIRAFF. In DNA, the CDR3 is TGTGCCTGGAGTGTACAATCAGGGATTCGCGCTTTCTTT.

The chain combines TRBV10-3 with TRBJ2-1, with 7 nucleotides matching TRBD2. CDR1 and CDR2 from the germline V gene are ENHRY and SYGVKD. V was pared by 11 bases and J by 4 bases, with 8 bases of the junction left unmatched. This CDR3 spans 13 amino acids. The CDR3: CAVLADTYNEQFF. In DNA form, the CDR3 reads TGTGCCGTCCTAGCGGATACTTACAATGAGCAGTTCTTC.

The V gene is TRBV18, the J gene TRBJ1-5; no clear D gene. Germline CDR1 KGHSH, CDR2 LQKENI. The CDR3 has 14 residues. V lost 2 bases and J 0 bases, leaving 5 bases between the germline ends. CDR3 bases: TGTGCCAGCTCACCAGAGAATAGCAATCAGCCCCAGCATTTT. Residues: CASSPENSNQPQHF.

By share, this clone counts as medium-sized. The chain is built from TRBV7-9 and TRBJ2-6, with D maybe TRBD1 (6 bases). The V gene lost 7 bases and the J gene lost 2 bases, with 18 bases spanning the gap. This CDR3 has 17 amino acids. Germline V gene sequence: CDR1 SEHNR, CDR2 FQNEAQ (reference sequence). Here the CDR3 reads CASKDSPSDPGANVLTF. CDR3 sequence (DNA): TGTGCCAGCAAGGACAGCCCTTCAGACCCTGGGGCCAACGTCCTGACTTTC.

The chain links TRBV28 to TRBJ2-7; TRBD2 matches 8 bases. The CDR3 covers 13 residues. Trimming took 8 bases from V and 1 from J; bases not matched to a gene: 4. Germline-derived CDR1 and CDR2 are MDHEN and SYDVKM. CDR3 sequence reads: CASVRGGSYEQYF. CDR3 in DNA: TGTGCCAGCGTTCGGGGGGGATCCTACGAGCAGTACTTC.

The V and J genes are TRBV4-3 and TRBJ2-7, with D possibly matching TRBD2 (5 bases). The V end was cut by 0 bases, the J end by 7 bases, with 13 bases between. Germline CDR1 and CDR2: LGHNA and YSLEER. The CDR3 loop spans 14 amino acids. CDR3 residues: CASSQDELGGEQYF. DNA of the CDR3: TGCGCCAGCAGCCAAGATGAACTAGGCGGGGAGCAGTACTTC.

This clone has only one observation. The V and J genes are TRBV3-1 (or the pseudogene TRBV3-2) and TRBJ2-3, with D possibly TRBD2 on 5 matching bases. The length of the CDR3 is 14 residues. The V gene's germline CDR1 is LGHDT and CDR2 YNNKEL (reference sequence). The V end lost 3 bases, the J end lost 7 bases, and 14 bases lay between the germline ends. In DNA form, the CDR3 reads TGTGCCAGCAGCCACCTCAGCGGCGTCAATACGCAGTATTTT. It yields the protein CASSHLSGVNTQYF.

This clone was detected once. The chain employs TRBV28 and TRBJ2-1; 7 bases match TRBD1. The germline CDR1 and CDR2 sequences are MDHEN and SYDVKM. J lost 1 base, V lost 9 bases, and 12 bases had no gene match. This CDR3 has 16 amino acids. The CDR3: CASYGQGQPSYNEQFF. As DNA, the CDR3 is TGTGCCAGTTATGGGCAGGGACAGCCATCCTACAATGAGCAGTTCTTC.

The CDR3 region has the DNA TGTGCCAGCAGCCAACAGGGAATCACAGATACGCAGTATTTT. This sequence encodes CASSQQGITDTQYF. The gene calls are TRBV4-2 and TRBJ2-3; the D gene is possibly TRBD1 (5 bases). Deletions cut 2 bases from V and 2 bases from J, with 8 bases between. The CDR3 contains 14 residues. CDR1 is LGHNA and CDR2 is YNFKEQ in the germline V gene.

This clone was observed a single time. The genes are TRBV5-1 and TRBJ2-7; 12 bases agree with TRBD1. The CDR3 has 15 residues. J was trimmed by 5 bases and V by 3 bases; bases with no gene match: 6. Looked up from germline, CDR1 is SGHRS and CDR2 is YFSETQ. The CDR3 DNA sequence: TGCGCCAGCAGCTGGGGACAGGGGGCGCAACACGAGCAGTACTTC. Its translation is CASSWGQGAQHEQYF.

The chain combines TRBV27 with TRBJ2-1, with D perhaps TRBD1 (6 bases). The CDR3 loop spans 10 amino acids. Germline V lookup: CDR1 MNHEY, CDR2 SMNVEV (reference sequence). Trimming took 10 bases from V and 11 from J, leaving 12 bases between them. CDR3: CANPGTQQFF. In DNA form, the CDR3 reads TGTGCCAACCCCGGGACACAGCAGTTCTTC.

The gene calls are TRBV30 and TRBJ2-1, with TRBD1 matching over 9 bases. This CDR3 is 11 amino acids long. Germline V gene sequence: CDR1 GTSNPN, CDR2 SVGIG (reference sequence). Germline trimming cut 1 base from V and 12 bases from J; bases unmatched to any gene: 1. CDR3 sequence: CAWSAQGAQFF. As DNA, the CDR3 is TGTGCCTGGAGTGCACAGGGGGCGCAGTTCTTC.

The chain links TRBV10-3 to TRBJ1-1; possibly TRBD1 for D (6 bases). V shed 7 bases and J shed 8 bases, with 23 bases lying between them. The CDR3 covers 15 residues. Germline assignment: CDR1 ENHRY and CDR2 SYGVKD. The CDR3 DNA reads as TGTGCCATCACCCCTAGTCGACAGGACCTAACCGAAGCTTTCTTT. Translating it yields CAITPSRQDLTEAFF.

The chain carries TRBV7-9 and TRBJ2-3; the match to TRBD2 covers 7 bases. CDR3 length equals 16 residues. The germline V gene has CDR1 SEHNR and CDR2 FQNEAQ (reference sequence). Germline trimming cut 5 bases from V and 5 bases from J; bases unmatched to any gene: 13. CDR3 in amino acids: CASSPTWASGLDTQYF. CDR3 coding DNA: TGTGCCAGCAGCCCGACCTGGGCTAGCGGATTAGATACGCAGTATTTT.

J is TRBJ1-3 and V is TRBV30; D gene uncertain. Germline-derived CDR1 and CDR2 are GTSNPN and SVGIG (reference sequence). This CDR3 is built from 15 residues. V lost 3 bases, J lost 0 bases, and 12 bases lay in between. The CDR3 DNA reads TGTGCCTGGAGCTTCTTCCTGAGCTCTGGAAACACCATATATTTT. Protein: CAWSFFLSSGNTIYF.

The chain is built from TRBV5-1 and TRBJ2-3; possible D gene TRBD2, 6 bases. Trimming took 7 bases from V and 0 from J, leaving 15 bases between them. Germline V gene lookup returns CDR1 SGHRS and CDR2 YFSETQ. The CDR3 is made up of 15 amino acids. CDR3 loop: CASFKDGGSTDTQYF. CDR3 nucleotide sequence: TGCGCCAGCTTTAAGGACGGGGGAAGCACAGATACGCAGTATTTT. Using reference TRBV5-1 and TRBJ2-3 for the parts outside the CDR3, the full variable domain is KAGVTQTPRYLIKTRGQQVTLSCSPISGHRSVSWYQQTPGQGLQFLFEYFSETQRNKGNFPGRFSGRQFSNSRSEMNVSTLELGDSALYLCASFKDGGSTDTQYFGPGTRLTVL.

This chain links TRBV1 with TRBJ1-4; whether TRBD1, the table's D call, matches the DNA was not checked. TRBV1 is noted as a pseudogene. The CDR3 is 14 amino acids. CDR3 sequence: CTSSLPSKQVGMFF. In DNA form, the CDR3 reads TGCACCAGCAGCCTCCCTTCGAAACAGGTGGGGATGTTTTTT.

The chain joins TRBV10-3 to TRBJ1-1; a weak D match, TRBD1 (6 bases). The V gene's germline CDR1 is ENHRY and CDR2 SYGVKD. V lost 4 bases to trimming and J lost 4 bases, with 10 bases between them. This CDR3 is built from 13 residues. The CDR3, as DNA: TGTGCCATCAGTGGACAGGATTTCACTGAAGCTTTCTTT. Protein sequence: CAISGQDFTEAFF.